The 27 T cell receptor beta chains below all came from one sample that was sequenced in a study of OX40 agonist ivuxolimab in advanced cancers. Some clones are missing from TCRdb's copy, which holds only in-frame ones; the method was immunoSEQ multiplex PCR. The data show about 67,000 clones, around 84% seen once. Sequencing used CD4+ or CD8+ T cells sorted from blood, obtained in a trial of the OX40 agonist ivuxolimab. These receptor sequences come from an adult with an advanced solid tumor such as melanoma, head and neck, liver or kidney cancer.

The chain couples TRBV19 to TRBJ2-3; tentatively, D is TRBD1 (5 bases). Germline V gene data show CDR1 as LNHDA and CDR2 as SQIVND (reference sequence). Trimming took off 5 bases at V and 6 bases at J, with 9 bases between the two ends. This CDR3 is built from 12 residues. This chain's CDR3 is CASSQGGDTQYF. DNA of the CDR3: TGTGCCAGTAGTCAGGGTGGGGATACGCAGTATTTT. Full variable domain (outside the CDR3, taken from reference TRBV19 and TRBJ2-3): DGGITQSPKYLFRKEGQNVTLSCEQNLNHDAMYWYRQDPGQGLRLIYYSQIVNDFQKGDIAEGYSVSREKKESFPLTVTSAQKNPTAFYLCASSQGGDTQYFGPGTRLTVL.

The rearrangement joins TRBV19 to TRBJ2-3, with 8 bases matching TRBD2. Per the germline V gene, CDR1 is LNHDA and CDR2 is SQIVND (reference sequence). The V gene end was trimmed by 7 bases and the J gene end by 1 base; junction bases not matched to a gene: 10. The CDR3 is 16 residues long. CDR3: CASTKGGRRGTDTQYF. The CDR3, as DNA: TGTGCCAGTACCAAGGGCGGGAGGAGGGGCACAGATACGCAGTATTTT. Combining the CDR3 with reference TRBV19 and TRBJ2-3 gives the whole variable domain DGGITQSPKYLFRKEGQNVTLSCEQNLNHDAMYWYRQDPGQGLRLIYYSQIVNDFQKGDIAEGYSVSREKKESFPLTVTSAQKNPTAFYLCASTKGGRRGTDTQYFGPGTRLTVL.

The DNA for the CDR3 is TGTGCCAGCAGTCCAGGACAGGGATTATGGGAGCAGTACTTC. This codes for CASSPGQGLWEQYF. J is TRBJ2-7 and V is TRBV28; 8 bases match TRBD1. The trim removed 5 bases at V and 7 bases at J, leaving 10 bases unmatched. The CDR3 is 14 amino acids. From germline, CDR1 is MDHEN and CDR2 SYDVKM.

V is TRBV5-4 and J is TRBJ1-2; possible D gene TRBD1, 6 bases. Trimming left V 0 bases short and J 1 base short, with 10 bases between. Germline V gene data show CDR1 as SGHNT and CDR2 as YYREEE (reference sequence). The CDR3 has 15 residues. The DNA for the CDR3 is TGTGCCAGCAGCTTGGAACAGGGAGATAACTATGGCTACACCTTC. The encoded protein is CASSLEQGDNYGYTF.

The chain employs TRBV28 and TRBJ1-2, with 8 bases that match TRBD1. This CDR3 has 13 residues. Unmatched junction bases numbered 7, after V lost 5 bases and J lost 8 bases. Germline V gene data show CDR1 as MDHEN and CDR2 as SYDVKM. CDR3 coding DNA: TGTGCCAGCAGTCCCTGGACAGGGAGCGGCTACACCTTC. It is translated as CASSPWTGSGYTF.

V gene TRBV28 combines with J gene TRBJ2-3, with TRBD2 matching 16 bases. V was clipped by 7 bases and J by 6 bases; unmatched bases: 7. The CDR3 totals 16 residues. Germline V gene sequence: CDR1 MDHEN, CDR2 SYDVKM. The CDR3 coding sequence is TGTGCCAGCACCTTGGGACTAGCGGGGGGGGCGGATACGCAGTATTTT. Its protein is CASTLGLAGGADTQYF. The full variable domain, rest sourced from reference TRBV28 and TRBJ2-3, is DVKVTQSSRYLVKRTGEKVFLECVQDMDHENMFWYRQDPGLGLRLIYFSYDVKMKEKGDIPEGYSVSREKKERFSLILESASTNQTSMYLCASTLGLAGGADTQYFGPGTRLTVL.

The J gene is TRBJ2-7, the V gene TRBV28, with D maybe TRBD1 (6 bases). CDR3 length: 15 residues. Germline V lookup: CDR1 MDHEN, CDR2 SYDVKM. V shed 1 base and J shed 5 bases, with 15 bases lying between them. The CDR3 is CASSLSATGLHEQYF. In DNA form, the CDR3 reads TGTGCCAGCAGTTTATCAGCGACAGGTCTTCACGAGCAGTACTTC.

This chain uses TRBV4-1 with TRBJ2-5; TRBD1 matches 7 bases. Germline loops: CDR1 MGHRA, CDR2 YSYEKL. Germline trimming cut 2 bases from V and 0 bases from J; bases unmatched to any gene: 3. The CDR3 consists of 15 residues. The CDR3 coding sequence is TGCGCCAGCAGCCAACCTGGGACAGACCAAGAGACCCAGTACTTC. Encoded protein: CASSQPGTDQETQYF.

This rearrangement joins TRBV5-1 to TRBJ2-7; D is uncertain. CDR1 is SGHRS and CDR2 is YFSETQ in the germline V gene. V shed 2 bases and J shed 6 bases, with 12 bases lying between them. This CDR3 region has 13 residues. This CDR3 reads CASSFLVLGEQYF. DNA of the CDR3: TGCGCCAGCAGCTTTCTGGTCCTGGGCGAGCAGTACTTC.

The chain uses TRBV5-4 and TRBJ1-5; perhaps TRBD1 as D (5 bases). Per germline, CDR1 SGHNT and CDR2 YYREEE (reference sequence). Trimming shortened V by 2 bases and J by 2 bases, and 8 bases separated the two germline ends. The CDR3 loop spans 14 amino acids. CDR3 residues: CASSFQGGNQPQHF. CDR3 sequence (DNA): TGTGCCAGCAGCTTTCAGGGTGGCAATCAGCCCCAGCATTTT.

The rearrangement uses TRBV10-3 and TRBJ1-6; D possibly corresponds to TRBD1 (5 bases). The germline CDR1 and CDR2 sequences are ENHRY and SYGVKD. This CDR3 is built from 16 residues. The V end lost 0 bases, the J end lost 0 bases, and 6 bases lay between the germline ends. CDR3 nucleotides: TGTGCCATCAGTGAGTCGGGACCCTCCTATAATTCACCCCTCCACTTT. Protein: CAISESGPSYNSPLHF.

V and J are TRBV19 and TRBJ2-5; D is uncertain. The V end lost 4 bases, the J end lost 2 bases, and 8 bases lay between the germline ends. The CDR3 length is 13 residues. In germline, CDR1 is LNHDA, CDR2 SQIVND (reference sequence). CDR3 in amino acids: CASSSTVQETQYF. DNA of the CDR3: TGTGCCAGTAGTAGTACAGTACAAGAGACCCAGTACTTC.

A single count supports this clone. CDR3 amino acids: CASSGTGGLNQPQHF. The CDR3 nucleotides are TGTGCCAGTAGTGGGACAGGGGGCCTCAATCAGCCCCAGCATTTT. The chain carries TRBV19 and TRBJ1-5; 12 bases are a match to TRBD1. The J segment lost 3 bases and the V segment lost 5 bases, leaving 2 bases of the junction unmatched. The CDR3 consists of 15 residues. Per germline, CDR1 LNHDA and CDR2 SQIVND (reference sequence).

This clone appeared once. The chain links TRBV10-3 to TRBJ2-5; D is unclear. CDR3 length equals 14 residues. V dropped 6 bases and J dropped 3 bases, with 14 bases sitting between them. Germline lookup yields CDR1 ENHRY and CDR2 SYGVKD. CDR3 bases: TGTGCCATCAGGAAGGGCCCCCTGGAAGAGACCCAGTACTTC. Translating it yields CAIRKGPLEETQYF.

The rearrangement links TRBV6-6 to TRBJ2-5; D is unresolved. The V end was cut by 1 base, the J end by 3 bases, with 3 bases between. This CDR3 is built from 12 residues. In germline, CDR1 is MNHNY, CDR2 SVGAGI (reference sequence). CDR3 protein: CASSYLEETQYF. The DNA for the CDR3 is TGTGCCAGCAGTTACTTAGAAGAGACCCAGTACTTC.

V gene TRBV2 combines with J gene TRBJ1-1, with D unresolved. The CDR3 loop spans 13 amino acids. V lost 8 bases and J lost 5, with 15 bases in between. CDR1 and CDR2 from the germline V gene are SNHLY and FYNNEI. The CDR3 region is CASSLELGTEAFF. The DNA for the CDR3 is TGTGCCAGCTCTCTCGAACTAGGGACTGAAGCTTTCTTT. Variable domain in full (rest from reference TRBV2 and TRBJ1-1): EPEVTQTPSHQVTQMGQEVILRCVPISNHLYFYWYRQILGQKVEFLVSFYNNEISEKSEIFDDQFSVERPDGSNFTLKIRSTKLEDSAMYFCASSLELGTEAFFGQGTRLTVV.

The chain recombines TRBV7-2 with TRBJ1-3, with 7 bases that match TRBD1. The V and J ends lost 5 bases and 4 bases, in that order; junction bases with no gene match: 2. Germline V gene sequence: CDR1 SGHTA, CDR2 FQGNSA. CDR3 length equals 13 residues. CDR3 residues: CASSRGLGNTIYF. Here the CDR3 DNA reads TGTGCCAGCAGCAGGGGGCTGGGAAACACCATATATTTT.

This chain joins TRBV6-6 and TRBJ2-7, with D unclear. Germline V gene sequence: CDR1 MNHNY, CDR2 SVGAGI (reference sequence). V was trimmed by 2 bases and J by 0 bases, leaving 5 bases between them. The CDR3 totals 13 residues. The CDR3 coding sequence is TGTGCCAGCAGTTACCCAGACTCCTACGAGCAGTACTTC. Translation: CASSYPDSYEQYF.

V usage is TRBV5-4 and J usage is TRBJ2-1; 13 bases align to TRBD2. The CDR3 totals 16 residues. V lost 7 bases and J lost 6; bases outside the gene matches: 10. Germline CDR1 SGHNT, CDR2 YYREEE (reference sequence). The CDR3 spells CASVHPGTSGANEQFF. The CDR3 DNA follows: TGTGCCAGCGTCCATCCGGGGACTAGCGGGGCCAATGAGCAGTTCTTC.

The V call is TRBV7-9, the J call TRBJ1-1, with 7 bases identical to TRBD1. Germline V CDR1 and CDR2: SEHNR, FQNEAQ (reference sequence). The J segment lost 3 bases and the V segment lost 5 bases, leaving 3 bases of the junction unmatched. There are 13 residues in the CDR3. This CDR3 reads CASSPDRDTEAFF. CDR3 sequence (DNA): TGTGCCAGCAGCCCTGACAGGGACACTGAAGCTTTCTTT. Filled out from reference TRBV7-9 and TRBJ1-1, the complete variable domain reads DTGVSQNPRHKITKRGQNVTFRCDPISEHNRLYWYRQTLGQGPEFLTYFQNEAQLEKSRLLSDRFSAERPKGSFSTLEIQRTEQGDSAMYLCASSPDRDTEAFFGQGTRLTVV.

This clone has a handful of counts. The chain is built from TRBV5-1 and TRBJ1-2; D call uncertain. This CDR3 spans 14 amino acids. Germline-derived CDR1 and CDR2 are SGHRS and YFSETQ. Trimming cost V 2 bases and J 8 bases, with 16 bases left between them. In DNA form, the CDR3 reads TGCGCCAGCAGCTTCGACGGCCCGCCTGGCGGCTACACCTTC. Residues: CASSFDGPPGGYTF.

The CDR3 DNA is TGTGCCAGCAGTTCACGGGCCTTAACGGCACTGTTTTTT. This sequence encodes CASSSRALTALFF. The gene calls are TRBV6-6 and TRBJ1-4; D is unresolved. Trimming took off 4 bases at V and 13 bases at J, with 16 bases between the two ends. Germline V gives CDR1 MNHNY, CDR2 SVGAGI (reference sequence). The CDR3 has 13 amino acids.

The chain recombines TRBV28 with TRBJ2-2, with D possibly being TRBD1 or TRBD2 (5 bases each). CDR3 length: 15 amino acids. The V end lost 5 bases, the J end lost 4 bases, and 14 bases lay between the germline ends. CDR1 is MDHEN, CDR2 SYDVKM, per germline. In DNA, the CDR3 is TGTGCCAGCAGTACCGGTTGGGGGTCCACCGGGGAGCTGTTTTTT. It specifies CASSTGWGSTGELFF.

The J gene is TRBJ1-5, the V gene TRBV18, with D unresolved. CDR3 size: 14 residues. V was clipped by 3 bases and J by 6 bases, with 12 bases between them. Germline V gene data show CDR1 as KGHSH and CDR2 as LQKENI. The DNA of the CDR3 is TGTGCCAGCTCACCGTCCCCGGGCCGTCAGCCCCAGCATTTT. Translation gives CASSPSPGRQPQHF.

This chain uses TRBV10-3 with TRBJ1-1; TRBD1 matches at 9 bases. CDR3 size: 15 residues. After removal of 4 bases from V and 2 bases from J, the junction contained 5 bases not matched to a gene. CDR1 and CDR2 (germline): ENHRY, SYGVKD. The CDR3 sequence is CAISGQTGGNTEAFF. The CDR3 region has the DNA TGTGCCATCAGTGGTCAGACAGGGGGTAACACTGAAGCTTTCTTT.

This clone turned up a few times. V gene TRBV5-1 combines with J gene TRBJ1-1, with D possibly being TRBD1 (5 bases). Trimming removed 4 bases at V and 1 base at J, with 14 bases between. Germline V lookup: CDR1 SGHRS, CDR2 YFSETQ. The CDR3 contains 15 residues. The CDR3 nucleotides read TGCGCCAGCAGCCCCGGGCATACAGGGAACACTGAAGCTTTCTTT. Its translation: CASSPGHTGNTEAFF.

The chain is built from TRBV6-6 and TRBJ2-5; tentatively, D is TRBD1 or TRBD2 (5 bases each). The ends were cut back, 9 bases at V and 0 bases at J, with 8 bases in the middle. CDR1 and CDR2 (germline): MNHNY, SVGAGI (reference sequence). The CDR3 has 12 residues. The CDR3 coding sequence is TGTGCCAGGAGGGGAAACCAAGAGACCCAGTACTTC. Protein: CARRGNQETQYF.